Following are 24 T cell receptor beta chains from one sample sequenced in a study of blood T cell repertoires in COVID-19. Repertoires were generated with immunoSEQ multiplex PCR, while TCRdb's copy carries only in-frame clones and drops some. The table lists under 250,000 clones, 70% to 90% of them singletons. Sequencing used peripheral blood. All receptors derive from a woman between 25 and 40 years old with COVID-19, enrolled during active disease.

This clone was detected only a few times. The CDR3 bases are TGTGCCAGCTCACCACGCGTTACTCAAGAGACCCAGTACTTC. Protein product: CASSPRVTQETQYF. The V gene is TRBV18, the J gene TRBJ2-5; D unclear. This CDR3 spans 14 amino acids. The germline V gene encodes CDR1 KGHSH and CDR2 LQKENI. V dropped 1 base and J dropped 2 bases, with 8 bases sitting between them.

This chain joins TRBV6-5 and TRBJ2-2, with a tentative D call TRBD2 (6 bases). This CDR3 comprises 13 residues. The germline V gene has CDR1 MNHEY and CDR2 SVGAGI. The V gene lost 5 bases and the J gene lost 6 bases, with 10 bases spanning the gap. The CDR3 DNA reads as TGTGCCAGCAGTAAGACTAGGTCCGGGGAGCTGTTTTTT. Encoded protein: CASSKTRSGELFF.

This clone appeared a single time. The chain combines TRBV6-5 with TRBJ1-2; no clear D gene. In germline, CDR1 is MNHEY, CDR2 SVGAGI. The CDR3 runs 13 residues. V lost 10 bases and J lost 3, with 15 bases in between. In nucleotides, the CDR3 is TGTGCCACCTCTGCGGGAAACGACTATGGCTACACCTTC. Residues: CATSAGNDYGYTF.

The chain uses TRBV5-5 and TRBJ1-4; D unclear. V dropped 4 bases and J dropped 3 bases, with 13 bases sitting between them. The CDR3 contains 15 residues. Germline V lookup: CDR1 SGHKS, CDR2 YYEKEE (reference sequence). The CDR3 DNA reads TGTGCCAGCAGCAAAGCGACGGCCCCTAATGAAAAACTGTTTTTT. The encoded protein is CASSKATAPNEKLFF.

The V gene is TRBV6-2 or TRBV6-3, the J gene TRBJ2-7; 8 bases fit TRBD1. Unmatched junction bases numbered 9, after V lost 2 bases and J lost 3 bases. The CDR3 is 16 residues long. The germline gives CDR1 MNHEY, CDR2 SVGEGT. CDR3: CASSYPRAGQGYEQYF. CDR3 in DNA: TGTGCCAGCAGTTACCCACGGGCCGGACAGGGCTACGAGCAGTACTTC.

The chain carries TRBV7-9 and TRBJ2-7; 13 nucleotides match TRBD2. The V segment lost 4 bases and the J segment 3 bases; nucleotides outside the gene matches: 12. In germline, CDR1 is SEHNR, CDR2 FQNEAQ (reference sequence). This CDR3 comprises 18 residues. CDR3 nucleotide sequence: TGTGCCAGCAGCTCTACCGGGACTAGCGGGGTCCCGGTCTACGAGCAGTACTTC. This codes for CASSSTGTSGVPVYEQYF.

The rearrangement joins TRBV11-3 to TRBJ2-1, with D possibly TRBD2 on 5 matching bases. Germline CDR1 reads SGHNT; CDR2 reads YENEEA. Trimming removed 6 bases at V and 0 bases at J, with 15 bases between. There are 16 residues in the CDR3. The CDR3 here is CASSSKRSGSYNEQFF. As DNA, the CDR3 is TGTGCCAGCAGTTCTAAGCGGTCAGGCTCCTACAATGAGCAGTTCTTC.

The chain has TRBV18 and TRBJ2-7; perhaps TRBD2 as D (6 bases). The CDR3 runs to 14 residues. CDR1 and CDR2 from the germline V gene are KGHSH and LQKENI. The V gene lost 3 bases and the J gene lost 3 bases, with 12 bases spanning the gap. Here the CDR3 reads CASSPPGTGYEQYF. The CDR3 DNA is TGTGCCAGCTCACCCCCGGGGACTGGCTACGAGCAGTACTTC. The full variable domain, in which reference TRBV18 and TRBJ2-7 provide the parts outside the CDR3, is NAGVMQNPRHLVRRRGQEARLRCSPMKGHSHVYWYRQLPEEGLKFMVYLQKENIIDESGMPKERFSAEFPKEGPSILRIQQVVRGDSAAYFCASSPPGTGYEQYFGPGTRLTVT.

V gene TRBV6-5 combines with J gene TRBJ1-1; TRBD1 matches at 7 bases. With 5 bases clipped from V and 7 bases from J, the junction kept 1 base outside the gene matches. CDR1 is MNHEY and CDR2 is SVGAGI in the germline V gene. The length of the CDR3 is 11 residues. This CDR3 is CASSQGVEAFF. In DNA, the CDR3 is TGTGCCAGCAGTCAGGGGGTTGAAGCTTTCTTT.

The rearrangement links TRBV10-3 to TRBJ1-6; D is unclear. Germline V gene data show CDR1 as ENHRY and CDR2 as SYGVKD. With 8 bases removed from V and 5 bases from J, the gap between germline ends came to 16 bases. The CDR3 spans 15 residues. CDR3 sequence: CAISGPPFNNSPLHF. CDR3 DNA sequence: TGTGCCATCTCTGGGCCACCGTTCAATAATTCACCCCTCCACTTT.

The table lists this clone with a count of one. V gene TRBV7-9 combines with J gene TRBJ1-1; 7 positions match TRBD1. The CDR3 contains 15 residues. The V gene's germline CDR1 is SEHNR and CDR2 FQNEAQ (reference sequence). V shed 5 bases and J 4 bases; nucleotides not matched to a gene: 10. CDR3 amino acids: CASSVLTGVGTEAFF. As DNA, the CDR3 is TGTGCCAGCAGCGTACTAACAGGGGTGGGCACTGAAGCTTTCTTT. The variable domain in full, with the rest retrieved from reference TRBV7-9 and TRBJ1-1, is DTGVSQNPRHKITKRGQNVTFRCDPISEHNRLYWYRQTLGQGPEFLTYFQNEAQLEKSRLLSDRFSAERPKGSFSTLEIQRTEQGDSAMYLCASSVLTGVGTEAFFGQGTRLTVV.

This clone has a single count. This chain links TRBV11-2 with TRBJ2-3, with D maybe TRBD2 (5 bases). Germline V gives CDR1 SGHAT, CDR2 FQNNGV. V was shortened by 2 bases and J by 5 bases, with 17 bases between the two germline ends. The CDR3 loop spans 16 amino acids. CDR3 sequence: CASSLIFSLGGDTQYF. In DNA, the CDR3 is TGTGCCAGCAGCTTAATATTTAGCCTAGGAGGAGATACGCAGTATTTT.

The V gene is TRBV20-1, the J gene TRBJ2-5; a weak D match, TRBD1 (5 bases). This CDR3 comprises 13 residues. Trimming shortened V by 3 bases and J by 7 bases, and 15 bases separated the two germline ends. Germline CDR1 and CDR2: DFQATT and SNEGSKA (reference sequence). The CDR3 loop reads CSASTGAKLTQYF. In DNA form, the CDR3 reads TGCAGTGCTAGTACAGGAGCCAAATTGACCCAGTACTTC.

The CDR3: CTSSQEGPKCSGNTIYF. The CDR3 region has the DNA TGCACCAGCAGCCAAGAGGGCCCCAAATGCTCTGGAAACACCATATATTTT. The V gene is TRBV1, the J gene TRBJ1-3; the D call TRBD1 from the table was never checked on the DNA. TRBV1 is classified as a pseudogene. CDR3 length equals 17 residues.

The gene calls are TRBV6-5 and TRBJ1-3; TRBD1 might be the D (6 bases). CDR3 length equals 15 residues. Trimming removed 7 bases from V and 0 bases from J, with 13 bases in between. CDR1 is MNHEY and CDR2 is SVGAGI in the germline V gene. This CDR3 is CASTRDILSGNTIYF. CDR3 bases: TGTGCCAGCACCAGGGACATTCTCTCTGGAAACACCATATATTTT.

The rearrangement joins TRBV11-2 to TRBJ1-4, with TRBD1 identical over 9 bases. From germline, CDR1 is SGHAT and CDR2 FQNNGV. CDR3 length: 14 amino acids. Losses at the gene ends were 2 bases for V and 12 bases for J; bases not matched to a gene: 7. Written as DNA, the CDR3 is TGTGCCAGCAGCTTAATGCTACAGGGGGCGGAACTGTTTTTT. It encodes CASSLMLQGAELFF.

CDR3 in amino acids: CATSQVGGGDGYTF. For the CDR3, the DNA is TGTGCCACCAGCCAAGTCGGGGGGGGCGATGGCTACACCTTC. V gene TRBV15 combines with J gene TRBJ1-2; possibly TRBD1 for D (6 bases). Germline lookup yields CDR1 LNHNV and CDR2 YYDKDF (reference sequence). The ends were cut back, 5 bases at V and 6 bases at J, with 16 bases in the middle. The CDR3 has 14 residues.

This chain links TRBV7-8 with TRBJ1-4; D perhaps matches TRBD1 (6 bases). This CDR3 has 17 amino acids. V was shortened by 5 bases and J by 1 base, with 17 bases between the two germline ends. The V gene's germline CDR1 is SGHVS and CDR2 FQNEAQ. The CDR3 here is CASSQGRQGRTNEKLFF. CDR3 bases: TGTGCCAGCAGCCAAGGTCGTCAGGGGCGAACTAATGAAAAACTGTTTTTT.

The chain links TRBV30 to TRBJ1-6; 8 positions agree with TRBD1. Germline loops: CDR1 GTSNPN, CDR2 SVGIG (reference sequence). Trimming removed 7 bases from V and 7 bases from J; junction bases left unmatched: 6. The CDR3 is 13 residues long. The CDR3 DNA reads TGTGCCTACCACAGGGGGTCGAATTCACCCCTCCACTTT. Amino acids: CAYHRGSNSPLHF.

The chain has TRBV5-6 and TRBJ2-7; 13 bases agree with TRBD2. Germline CDR1 SGHDT, CDR2 YYEEEE. Trimming took 3 bases from V and 11 from J; bases not matched to a gene: 5. CDR3 size: 13 residues. The CDR3 bases are TGTGCCAGCAGCTACGGGACTAGCGGGGAGGAGTACTTC. Its protein product is CASSYGTSGEEYF. Based on the CDR3 plus reference TRBV5-6 and TRBJ2-7, the full variable domain is DAGVTQSPTHLIKTRGQQVTLRCSPKSGHDTVSWYQQALGQGPQFIFQYYEEEERQRGNFPDRFSGHQFPNYSSELNVNALLLGDSALYLCASSYGTSGEEYFGPGTRLTVT.

This chain links TRBV5-1 with TRBJ2-7; D uncertain. The CDR3 contains 8 residues. Trimming stripped 4 bases from V and 11 bases from J, with 4 bases between. The V gene's germline CDR1 is SGHRS and CDR2 YFSETQ. Here the CDR3 reads CASSPEYV. The CDR3 coding sequence is TGCGCCAGCAGCCCCGAGTACGTC.

The genes are TRBV7-2 and TRBJ2-7; 12 bases fit TRBD2. The junction had 14 bases not matched to a gene; V was cut back by 5 bases and J by 0 bases. This CDR3 region has 19 residues. Germline V gene sequence: CDR1 SGHTA, CDR2 FQGNSA. Here the CDR3 DNA reads TGTGCCAGCAGCCAAAGCAGACTAGCGGGGGACCCGAGCTCCTACGAGCAGTACTTC. Protein: CASSQSRLAGDPSSYEQYF.

This chain connects TRBV12-3 or TRBV12-4 to TRBJ1-1; possibly TRBD1 for D (5 bases). The V end lost 6 bases, the J end lost 2 bases, and 10 bases lay between the germline ends. This CDR3 contains 13 residues. The CDR3 DNA reads as TGTGCCAGCAGGCTCAGGGTAAACACTGAAGCTTTCTTT. Translated, it gives CASRLRVNTEAFF.

V is TRBV29-1 and J is TRBJ2-5; 10 nucleotides match TRBD1. V shed 7 bases, J shed 7 bases, and the junction held 12 bases outside the gene matches. This CDR3 is built from 14 residues. Germline CDR1 SQVTM, CDR2 ANQGSEA. The CDR3 sequence: CSADRGRPLGTQYF. In nucleotides, the CDR3 is TGCAGCGCTGACAGGGGGCGACCCCTTGGGACCCAGTACTTC.